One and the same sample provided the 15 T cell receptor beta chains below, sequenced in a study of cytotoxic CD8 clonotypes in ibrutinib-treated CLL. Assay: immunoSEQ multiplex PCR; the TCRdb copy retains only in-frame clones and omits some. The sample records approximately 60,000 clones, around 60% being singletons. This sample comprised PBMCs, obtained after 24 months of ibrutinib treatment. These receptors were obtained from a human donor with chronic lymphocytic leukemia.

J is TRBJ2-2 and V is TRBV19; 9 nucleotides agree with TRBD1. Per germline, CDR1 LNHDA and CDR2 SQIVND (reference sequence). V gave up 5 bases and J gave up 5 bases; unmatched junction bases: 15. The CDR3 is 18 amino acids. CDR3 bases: TGTGCCAGTAGTGACGCCTACCCCCCGGGACAGGGTACCGGGGAGCTGTTTTTT. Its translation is CASSDAYPPGQGTGELFF.

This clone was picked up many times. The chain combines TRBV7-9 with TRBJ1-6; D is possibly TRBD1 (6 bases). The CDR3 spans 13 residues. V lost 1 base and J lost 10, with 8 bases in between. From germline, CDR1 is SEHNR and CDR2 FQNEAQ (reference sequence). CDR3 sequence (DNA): TGTGCCAGCAGCTTAGAAGGGGGATCACCCCTCCACTTT. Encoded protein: CASSLEGGSPLHF.

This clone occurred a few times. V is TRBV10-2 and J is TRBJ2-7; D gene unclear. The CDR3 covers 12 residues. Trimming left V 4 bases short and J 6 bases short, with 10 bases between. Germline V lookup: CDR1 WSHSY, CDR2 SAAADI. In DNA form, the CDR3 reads TGCGCCAGCAGTGCTGCCCCCTCCGAGCAGTACGTC. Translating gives CASSAAPSEQYV.

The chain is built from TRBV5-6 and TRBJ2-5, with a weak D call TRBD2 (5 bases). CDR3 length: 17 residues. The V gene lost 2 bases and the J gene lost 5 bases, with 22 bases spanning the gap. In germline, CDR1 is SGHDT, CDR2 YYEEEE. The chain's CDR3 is CASSFMGSDMMKETQYF. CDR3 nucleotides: TGTGCCAGCAGCTTCATGGGTAGCGATATGATGAAGGAGACCCAGTACTTC.

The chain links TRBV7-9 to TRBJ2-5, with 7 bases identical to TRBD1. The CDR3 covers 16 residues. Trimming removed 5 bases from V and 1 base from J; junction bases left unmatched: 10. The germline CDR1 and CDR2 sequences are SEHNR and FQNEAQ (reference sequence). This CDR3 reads CASSLGDWDSQETQYF. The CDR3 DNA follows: TGTGCCAGCAGCCTCGGAGACTGGGACAGCCAAGAGACCCAGTACTTC.

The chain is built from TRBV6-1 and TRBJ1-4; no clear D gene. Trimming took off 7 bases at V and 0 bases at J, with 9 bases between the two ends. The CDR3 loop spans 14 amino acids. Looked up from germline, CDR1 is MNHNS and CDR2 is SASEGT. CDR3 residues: CASNLVATNEKLFF. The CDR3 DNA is TGTGCCAGCAACTTGGTTGCAACTAATGAAAAACTGTTTTTT.

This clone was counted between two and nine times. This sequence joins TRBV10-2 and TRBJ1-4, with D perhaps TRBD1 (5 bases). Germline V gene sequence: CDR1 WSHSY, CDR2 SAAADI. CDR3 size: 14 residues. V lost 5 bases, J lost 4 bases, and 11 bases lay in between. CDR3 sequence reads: CASSPNRLNEKLFF. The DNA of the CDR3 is TGCGCCAGCAGTCCGAACAGGCTTAATGAAAAACTGTTTTTT.

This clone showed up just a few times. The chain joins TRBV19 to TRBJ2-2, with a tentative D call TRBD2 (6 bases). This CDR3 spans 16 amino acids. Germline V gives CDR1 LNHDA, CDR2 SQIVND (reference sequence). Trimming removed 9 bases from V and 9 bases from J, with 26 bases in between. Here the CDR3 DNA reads TGTGCCAGCGCCAACGGCGCGGGACGCCGCTCGCGGGAGCTGTTTTTT. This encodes CASANGAGRRSRELFF.

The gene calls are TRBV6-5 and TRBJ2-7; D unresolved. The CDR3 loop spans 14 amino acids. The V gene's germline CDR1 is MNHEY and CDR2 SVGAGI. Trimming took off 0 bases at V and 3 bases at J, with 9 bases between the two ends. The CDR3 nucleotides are TGTGCCAGCAGTTACTCTGGAGTAGACTACGAGCAGTACGTC. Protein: CASSYSGVDYEQYV.

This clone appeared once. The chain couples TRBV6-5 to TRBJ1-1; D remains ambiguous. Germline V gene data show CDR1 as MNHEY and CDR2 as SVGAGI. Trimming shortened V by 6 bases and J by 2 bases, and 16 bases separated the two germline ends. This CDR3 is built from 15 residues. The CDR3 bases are TGTGCCAGCAGCGCAACACAAGCGAGTAACACTGAAGCTTTCTTT. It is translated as CASSATQASNTEAFF.

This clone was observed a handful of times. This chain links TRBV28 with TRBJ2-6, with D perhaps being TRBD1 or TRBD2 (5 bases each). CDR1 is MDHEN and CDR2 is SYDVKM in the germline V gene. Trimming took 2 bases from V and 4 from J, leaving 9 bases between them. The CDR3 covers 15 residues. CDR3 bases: TGTGCCAGCAGTTTAGGGGGAGCCGGGGCCAACGTCCTGACTTTC. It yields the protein CASSLGGAGANVLTF.

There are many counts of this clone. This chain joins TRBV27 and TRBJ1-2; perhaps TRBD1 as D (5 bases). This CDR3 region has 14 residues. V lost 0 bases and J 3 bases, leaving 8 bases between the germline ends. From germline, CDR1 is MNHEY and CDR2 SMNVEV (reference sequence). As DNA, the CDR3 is TGTGCCAGCAGTTTATCGGGGCAGGACTATGGCTACACCTTC. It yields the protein CASSLSGQDYGYTF.

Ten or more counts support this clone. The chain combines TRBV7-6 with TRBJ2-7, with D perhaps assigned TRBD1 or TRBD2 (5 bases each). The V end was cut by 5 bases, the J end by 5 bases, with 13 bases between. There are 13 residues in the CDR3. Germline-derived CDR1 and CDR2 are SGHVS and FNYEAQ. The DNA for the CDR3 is TGTGCCAGCAGCCCCCGAGGGGCGAACGAGCAGTACTTC. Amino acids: CASSPRGANEQYF.

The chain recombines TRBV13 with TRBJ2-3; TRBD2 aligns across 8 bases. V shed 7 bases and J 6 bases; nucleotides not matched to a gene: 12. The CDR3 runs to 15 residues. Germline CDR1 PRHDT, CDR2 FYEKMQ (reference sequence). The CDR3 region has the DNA TGTGCCAGCACCCCGGGCGGGAGGAGGGACGATACGCAGTATTTT. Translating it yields CASTPGGRRDDTQYF.

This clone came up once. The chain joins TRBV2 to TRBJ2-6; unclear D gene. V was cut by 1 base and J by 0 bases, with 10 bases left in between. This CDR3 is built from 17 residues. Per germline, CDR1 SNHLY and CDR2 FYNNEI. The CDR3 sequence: CASSEDQIISGANVLTF. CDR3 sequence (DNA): TGTGCCAGCAGTGAAGACCAAATTATCTCTGGGGCCAACGTCCTGACTTTC.